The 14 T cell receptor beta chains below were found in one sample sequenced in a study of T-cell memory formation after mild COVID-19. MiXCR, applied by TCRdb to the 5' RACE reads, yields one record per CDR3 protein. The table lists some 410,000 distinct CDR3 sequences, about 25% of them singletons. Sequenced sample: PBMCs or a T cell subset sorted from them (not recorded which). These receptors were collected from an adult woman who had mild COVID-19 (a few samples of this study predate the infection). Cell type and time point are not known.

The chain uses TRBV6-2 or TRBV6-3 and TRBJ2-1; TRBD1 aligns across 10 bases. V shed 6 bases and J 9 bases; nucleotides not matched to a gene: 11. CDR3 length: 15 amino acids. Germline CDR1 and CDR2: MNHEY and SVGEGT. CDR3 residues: CASRPGTGEVSEQFF. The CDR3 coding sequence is TGTGCCAGCAGACCCGGGACAGGGGAAGTTAGTGAGCAGTTCTTC.

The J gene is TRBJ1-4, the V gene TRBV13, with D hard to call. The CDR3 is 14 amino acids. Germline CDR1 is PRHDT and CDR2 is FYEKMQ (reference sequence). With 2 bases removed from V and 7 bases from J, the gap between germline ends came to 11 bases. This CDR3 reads CASSLRTTGEKLFF. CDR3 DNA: TGTGCCAGCAGCTTAAGAACTACCGGTGAAAAACTGTTTTTT.

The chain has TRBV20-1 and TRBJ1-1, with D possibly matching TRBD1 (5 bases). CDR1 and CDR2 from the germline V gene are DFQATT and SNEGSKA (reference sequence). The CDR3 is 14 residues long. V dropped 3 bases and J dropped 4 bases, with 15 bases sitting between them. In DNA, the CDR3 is TGCAGTGCTAGGTTGATGGGGGGGAGCACTGAAGCTTTCTTT. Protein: CSARLMGGSTEAFF.

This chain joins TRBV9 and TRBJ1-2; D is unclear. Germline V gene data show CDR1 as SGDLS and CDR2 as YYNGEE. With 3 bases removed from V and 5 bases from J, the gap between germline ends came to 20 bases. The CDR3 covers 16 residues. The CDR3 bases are TGTGCCAGCAGCGGAGGATCCCGGCGGGAATTATATGGCTACACCTTC. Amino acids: CASSGGSRRELYGYTF.

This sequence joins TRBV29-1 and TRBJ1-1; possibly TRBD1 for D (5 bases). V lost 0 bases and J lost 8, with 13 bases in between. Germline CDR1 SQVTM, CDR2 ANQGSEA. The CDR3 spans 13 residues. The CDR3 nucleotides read TGCAGCGTTGAAGATCGGGGGAATTGGGAAGCTTTCTTT. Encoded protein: CSVEDRGNWEAFF.

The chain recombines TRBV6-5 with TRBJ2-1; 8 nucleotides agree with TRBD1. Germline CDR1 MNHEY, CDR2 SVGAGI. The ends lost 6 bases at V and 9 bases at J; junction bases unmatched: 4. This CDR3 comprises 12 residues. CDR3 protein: CASSRTGIEQFF. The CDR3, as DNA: TGTGCCAGCAGCCGGACAGGGATTGAGCAGTTCTTC.

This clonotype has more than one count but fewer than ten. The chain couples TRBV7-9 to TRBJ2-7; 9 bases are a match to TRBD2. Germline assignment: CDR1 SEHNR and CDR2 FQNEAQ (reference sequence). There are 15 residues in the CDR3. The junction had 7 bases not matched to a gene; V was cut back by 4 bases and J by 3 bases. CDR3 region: CASSSPGTSIYEQYF. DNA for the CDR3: TGTGCCAGCAGCTCGCCCGGGACTAGCATCTACGAGCAGTACTTC.

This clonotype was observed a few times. CDR3 sequence: CASSLDGASNEQFF. DNA of the CDR3: TGTGCCAGCAGCTTAGACGGGGCCAGCAATGAGCAGTTCTTC. V is TRBV7-2 and J is TRBJ2-1, with D perhaps matching TRBD1 or TRBD2 (5 bases each). Germline lookup yields CDR1 SGHTA and CDR2 FQGNSA. There are 14 residues in the CDR3. Between the trimmed V and J ends, which lost 1 base and 6 bases, there was a span of 10 bases.

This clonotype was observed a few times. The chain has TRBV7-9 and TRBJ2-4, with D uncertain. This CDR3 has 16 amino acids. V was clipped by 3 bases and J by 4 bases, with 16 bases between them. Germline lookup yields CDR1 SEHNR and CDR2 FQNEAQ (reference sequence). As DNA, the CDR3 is TGTGCCAGCAGCTTTCACACGGACGGAATTAAAAACATTCAGTACTTC. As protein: CASSFHTDGIKNIQYF.

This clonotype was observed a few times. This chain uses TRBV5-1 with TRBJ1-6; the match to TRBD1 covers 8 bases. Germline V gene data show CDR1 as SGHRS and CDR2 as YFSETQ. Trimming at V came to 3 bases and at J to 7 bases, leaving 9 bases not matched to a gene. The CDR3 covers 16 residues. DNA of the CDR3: TGCGCCAGCAGCTCGGCAGGGGGCGCTAAGAATTCACCCCTCCACTTT. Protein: CASSSAGGAKNSPLHF.

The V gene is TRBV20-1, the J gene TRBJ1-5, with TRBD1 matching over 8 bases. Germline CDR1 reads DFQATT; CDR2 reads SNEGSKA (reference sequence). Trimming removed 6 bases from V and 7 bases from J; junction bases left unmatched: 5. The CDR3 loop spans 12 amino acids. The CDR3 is CSADRGEQPQHF. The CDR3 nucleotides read TGCAGTGCAGACAGGGGCGAACAGCCCCAGCATTTT.

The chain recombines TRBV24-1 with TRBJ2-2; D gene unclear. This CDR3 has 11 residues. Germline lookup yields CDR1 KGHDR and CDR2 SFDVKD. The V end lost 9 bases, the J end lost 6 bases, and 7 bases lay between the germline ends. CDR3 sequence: CATAMAGELFF. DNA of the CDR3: TGTGCCACCGCGATGGCCGGGGAGCTGTTTTTT.

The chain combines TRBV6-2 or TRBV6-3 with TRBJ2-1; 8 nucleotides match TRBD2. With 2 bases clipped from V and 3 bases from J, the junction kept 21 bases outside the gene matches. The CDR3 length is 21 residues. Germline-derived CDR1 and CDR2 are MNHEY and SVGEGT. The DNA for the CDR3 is TGTGCCAGCAGTTACGGATTTGGCCTAGCGGCCCTCGGGAGGGACTACAATGAGCAGTTCTTC. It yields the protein CASSYGFGLAALGRDYNEQFF.

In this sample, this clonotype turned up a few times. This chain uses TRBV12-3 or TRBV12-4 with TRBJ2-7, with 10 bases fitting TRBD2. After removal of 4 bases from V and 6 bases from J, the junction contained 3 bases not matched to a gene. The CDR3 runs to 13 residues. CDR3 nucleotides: TGTGCCAGCAGTTCTACTAGCGGGGTCGAGCAGTACTTC. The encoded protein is CASSSTSGVEQYF.